This T cell receptor beta chain was sequenced for a study of shared T cell receptors in the human thymus. This clone was seen a single time. Method: immunoSEQ multiplex PCR; TCRdb's copy keeps in-frame clones and lacks some. The sample consists of 720,000 or so clones, approximately 85% of them appearing once. With V trimmed by 4 bases and J by 0 bases, 7 bases remained unmatched. CDR3 length equals 16 residues. Germline V gene lookup returns CDR1 SGHVS and CDR2 FNYEAQ. The data also belong to a second study, concerning human thymus T cells. That report notes: Donation came from healthy Finnish infants having corrective surgery for congenital heart defects. Gene usage for V and J segments appeared biased in thymic and blood repertoires.

V gene TRBV7-6 combines with J gene TRBJ2-3; the match to TRBD1 covers 7 bases. Sequencing was carried out using thymocytes. The receptor was isolated from a girl less than two years old with a congenital heart defect. CDR3 sequence (DNA): TGTGCCAGCAGCTCGAGAACAGGGGTGAGCACAGATACGCAGTATTTT. Amino acids: CASSSRTGVSTDTQYF. Using reference TRBV7-6 and TRBJ2-3 for the parts outside the CDR3, the full variable domain is GAGVSQSPRYKVTKRGQDVALRCDPISGHVSLYWYRQALGQGPEFLTYFNYEAQQDKSGLPNDRFSAERPEGSISTLTIQRTEQRDSAMYRCASSSRTGVSTDTQYFGPGTRLTVL.